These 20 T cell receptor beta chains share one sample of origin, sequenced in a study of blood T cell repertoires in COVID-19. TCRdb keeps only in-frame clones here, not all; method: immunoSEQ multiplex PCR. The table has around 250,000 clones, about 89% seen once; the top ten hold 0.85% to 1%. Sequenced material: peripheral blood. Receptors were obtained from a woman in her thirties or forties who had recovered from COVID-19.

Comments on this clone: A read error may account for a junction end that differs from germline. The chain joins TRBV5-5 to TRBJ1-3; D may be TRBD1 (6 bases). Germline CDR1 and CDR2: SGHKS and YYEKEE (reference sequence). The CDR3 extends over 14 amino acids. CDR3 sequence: CASSLTGLGNSIYF. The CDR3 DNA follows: TGTGCCAGCAGCTTGACAGGGCTTGGAAACTCCATATATTTT. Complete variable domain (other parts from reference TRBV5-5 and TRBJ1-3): DAGVTQSPTHLIKTRGQQVTLRCSPISGHKSVSWYQQVLGQGPQFIFQYYEKEERGRGNFPDRFSARQFPNYSSELNVNALLLGDSALYLCASSLTGLGNSIYFGEGSWLTVV.

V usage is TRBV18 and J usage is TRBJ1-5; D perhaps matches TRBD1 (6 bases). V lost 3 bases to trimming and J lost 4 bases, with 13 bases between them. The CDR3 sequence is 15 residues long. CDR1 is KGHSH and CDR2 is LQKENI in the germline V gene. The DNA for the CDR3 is TGTGCCAGCTCACCTTCCTCAGGACAGAATCAGCCCCAGCATTTT. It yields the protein CASSPSSGQNQPQHF.

The CDR3 DNA is TGTGCCAGCAGCCCGTCGGGGTTGGGCGCGGGGTCTTCCTACGAGCAGTACTTC. Translation: CASSPSGLGAGSSYEQYF. The rearrangement links TRBV5-4 to TRBJ2-7; TRBD2 is a possible D gene (6 bases). Trimming left V 4 bases short and J 1 base short, with 24 bases between. The CDR3 sequence is 18 residues long. Per germline, CDR1 SGHNT and CDR2 YYREEE (reference sequence).

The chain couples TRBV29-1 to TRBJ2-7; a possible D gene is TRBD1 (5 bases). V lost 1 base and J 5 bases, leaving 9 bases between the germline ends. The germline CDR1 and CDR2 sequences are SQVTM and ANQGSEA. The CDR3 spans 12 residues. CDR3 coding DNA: TGCAGCGTTGAAGGGACACTCGACGAGCAGTACTTC. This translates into CSVEGTLDEQYF.

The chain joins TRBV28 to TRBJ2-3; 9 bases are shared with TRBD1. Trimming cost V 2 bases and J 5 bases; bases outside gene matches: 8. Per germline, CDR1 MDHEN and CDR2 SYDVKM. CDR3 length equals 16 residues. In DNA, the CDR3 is TGTGCCAGCAGTTTAACAGCCGGGACAGGGCAAGATACGCAGTATTTT. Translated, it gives CASSLTAGTGQDTQYF.

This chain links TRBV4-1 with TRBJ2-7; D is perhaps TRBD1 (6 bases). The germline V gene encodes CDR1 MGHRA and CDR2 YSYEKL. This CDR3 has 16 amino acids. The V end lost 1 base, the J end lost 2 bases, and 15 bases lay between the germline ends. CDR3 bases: TGCGCCAGCAGCCAAGCGTTCGGGTGGACAGCCTACGAGCAGTACTTC. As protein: CASSQAFGWTAYEQYF.

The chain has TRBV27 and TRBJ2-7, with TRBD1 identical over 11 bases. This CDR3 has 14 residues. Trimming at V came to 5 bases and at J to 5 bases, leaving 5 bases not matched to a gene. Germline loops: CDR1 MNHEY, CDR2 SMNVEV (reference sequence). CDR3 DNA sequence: TGTGCCAGCAGTGGACAGGGGGCTTTCAACGAGCAGTACTTC. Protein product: CASSGQGAFNEQYF.

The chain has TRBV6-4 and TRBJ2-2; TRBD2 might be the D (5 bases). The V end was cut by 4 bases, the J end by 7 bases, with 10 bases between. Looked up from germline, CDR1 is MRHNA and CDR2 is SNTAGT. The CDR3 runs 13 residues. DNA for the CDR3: TGTGCCAGCAGTGTGGAGGACGGCGGGGAGCTGTTTTTT. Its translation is CASSVEDGGELFF.

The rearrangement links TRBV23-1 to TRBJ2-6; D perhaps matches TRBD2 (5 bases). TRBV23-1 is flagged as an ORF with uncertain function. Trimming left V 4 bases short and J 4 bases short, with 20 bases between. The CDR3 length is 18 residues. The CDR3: CASSLEGRDPLGANVLTF. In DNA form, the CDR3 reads TGCGCCAGCAGTCTTGAGGGTCGAGACCCCCTCGGGGCCAACGTCCTGACTTTC.

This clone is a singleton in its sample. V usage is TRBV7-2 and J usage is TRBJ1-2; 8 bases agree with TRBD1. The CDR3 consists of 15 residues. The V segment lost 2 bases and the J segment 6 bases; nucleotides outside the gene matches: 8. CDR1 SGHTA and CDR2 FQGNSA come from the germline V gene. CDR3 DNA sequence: TGTGCCAGCAGCTTAAACTTCGTGGACAGGGATGGCTACACCTTC. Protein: CASSLNFVDRDGYTF. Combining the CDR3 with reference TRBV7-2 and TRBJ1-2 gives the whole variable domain GAGVSQSPSNKVTEKGKDVELRCDPISGHTALYWYRQSLGQGLEFLIYFQGNSAPDKSGLPSDRFSAERTGGSVSTLTIQRTQQEDSAVYLCASSLNFVDRDGYTFGSGTRLTVV.

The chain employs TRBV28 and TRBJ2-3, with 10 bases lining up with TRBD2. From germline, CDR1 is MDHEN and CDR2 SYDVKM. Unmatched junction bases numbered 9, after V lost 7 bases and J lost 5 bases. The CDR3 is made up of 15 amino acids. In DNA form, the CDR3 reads TGTGCCAGCATCCCGGCTAGCGGGAGTAAAGATACGCAGTATTTT. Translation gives CASIPASGSKDTQYF.

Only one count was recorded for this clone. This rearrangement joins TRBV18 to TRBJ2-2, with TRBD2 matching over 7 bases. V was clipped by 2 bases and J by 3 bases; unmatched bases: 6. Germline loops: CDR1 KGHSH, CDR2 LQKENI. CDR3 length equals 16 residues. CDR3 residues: CASSPIGGRDTGELFF. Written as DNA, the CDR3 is TGTGCCAGCTCACCAATAGGCGGGAGAGACACCGGGGAGCTGTTTTTT.

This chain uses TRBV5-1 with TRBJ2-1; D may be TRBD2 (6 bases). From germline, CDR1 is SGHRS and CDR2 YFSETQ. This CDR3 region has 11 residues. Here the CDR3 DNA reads TGCGCGAGCGGAGGGGACAATGAGCAGTTCTTC. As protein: CASGGDNEQFF.

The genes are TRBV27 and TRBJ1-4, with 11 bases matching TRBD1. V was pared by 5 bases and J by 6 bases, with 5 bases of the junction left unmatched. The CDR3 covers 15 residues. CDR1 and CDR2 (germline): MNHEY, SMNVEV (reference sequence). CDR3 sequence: CASSTGQGAYEKLFF. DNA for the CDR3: TGTGCCAGCAGTACCGGACAGGGGGCATATGAAAAACTGTTTTTT.

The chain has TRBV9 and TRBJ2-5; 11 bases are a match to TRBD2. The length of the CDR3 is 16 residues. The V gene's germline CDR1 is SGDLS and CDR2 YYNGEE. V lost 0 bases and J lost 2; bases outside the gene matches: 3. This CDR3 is CASSVGSSGRQETQYF. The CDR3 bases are TGTGCCAGCAGCGTAGGTTCTAGCGGGAGGCAAGAGACCCAGTACTTC.

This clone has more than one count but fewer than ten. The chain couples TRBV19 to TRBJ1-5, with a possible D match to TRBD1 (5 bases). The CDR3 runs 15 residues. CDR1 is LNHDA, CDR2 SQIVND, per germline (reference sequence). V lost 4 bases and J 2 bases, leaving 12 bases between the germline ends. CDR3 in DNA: TGTGCCAGTAGTACCCTAAAAGGGGGCAATCAGCCCCAGCATTTT. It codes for CASSTLKGGNQPQHF.

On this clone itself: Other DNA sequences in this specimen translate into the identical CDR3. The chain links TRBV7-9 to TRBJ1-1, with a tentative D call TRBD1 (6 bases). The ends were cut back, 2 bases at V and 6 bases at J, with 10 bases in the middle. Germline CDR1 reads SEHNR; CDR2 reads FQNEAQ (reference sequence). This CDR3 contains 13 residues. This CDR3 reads CASSLTGSAEAFF. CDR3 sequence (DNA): TGTGCCAGCAGCTTAACAGGGAGCGCTGAAGCTTTCTTT.

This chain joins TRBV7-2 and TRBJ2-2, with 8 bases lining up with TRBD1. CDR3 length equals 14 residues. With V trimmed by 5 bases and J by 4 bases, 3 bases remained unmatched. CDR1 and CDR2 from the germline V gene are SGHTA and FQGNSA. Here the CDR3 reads CASSPGQGTGELFF. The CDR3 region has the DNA TGTGCCAGCAGCCCCGGACAGGGCACCGGGGAGCTGTTTTTT.

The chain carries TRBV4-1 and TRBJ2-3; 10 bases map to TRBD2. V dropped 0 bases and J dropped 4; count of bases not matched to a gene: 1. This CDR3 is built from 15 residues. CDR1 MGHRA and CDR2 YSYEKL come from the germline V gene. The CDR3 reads CASSQDGLAADTQYF. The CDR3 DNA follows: TGCGCCAGCAGCCAAGACGGACTAGCGGCAGATACGCAGTATTTT.

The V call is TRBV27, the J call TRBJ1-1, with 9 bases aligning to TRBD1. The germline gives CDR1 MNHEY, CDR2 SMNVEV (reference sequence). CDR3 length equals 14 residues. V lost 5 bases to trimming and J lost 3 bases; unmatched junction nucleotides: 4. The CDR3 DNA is TGTGCCAGCAGTCTGCGGACAGGGGACACTGAAGCTTTCTTT. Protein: CASSLRTGDTEAFF.